The clone carrying this TCR beta chain was counted between two and nine times. How the authors handled the data: Reference gene primer amplification gave nucleated cell count estimates. The method was immunoSEQ multiplex PCR; TCRdb's version includes in-frame clones alone and lacks a portion of them. The V and J calls and clone size were taken over from that table, and D and trimming were inferred from the DNA. The repertoire holds roughly 340,000 clones, with around 91% as singletons. Trimming removed 4 bases from V and 3 bases from J, with 4 bases in between. CDR1 MNHEY and CDR2 SMNVEV come from the germline V gene (reference sequence). The CDR3 extends over 11 amino acids. The participants were between about 18 and 90 years old and came from some 23 US areas. Participant-reported clinical history was the basis for cohort assignment. This specimen comes from a study of blood T cell repertoires in COVID-19.

J is TRBJ2-7 and V is TRBV27; D is unresolved. The sequence was collected from a man between 18 and 29 years old who had recovered from COVID-19. Material for sequencing was PBMCs or T cells enriched from blood (not recorded which). The CDR3 DNA reads TGTGCCAGCAGTTCACTCTACGAGCAGTACTTC. This gives the protein CASSSLYEQYF.